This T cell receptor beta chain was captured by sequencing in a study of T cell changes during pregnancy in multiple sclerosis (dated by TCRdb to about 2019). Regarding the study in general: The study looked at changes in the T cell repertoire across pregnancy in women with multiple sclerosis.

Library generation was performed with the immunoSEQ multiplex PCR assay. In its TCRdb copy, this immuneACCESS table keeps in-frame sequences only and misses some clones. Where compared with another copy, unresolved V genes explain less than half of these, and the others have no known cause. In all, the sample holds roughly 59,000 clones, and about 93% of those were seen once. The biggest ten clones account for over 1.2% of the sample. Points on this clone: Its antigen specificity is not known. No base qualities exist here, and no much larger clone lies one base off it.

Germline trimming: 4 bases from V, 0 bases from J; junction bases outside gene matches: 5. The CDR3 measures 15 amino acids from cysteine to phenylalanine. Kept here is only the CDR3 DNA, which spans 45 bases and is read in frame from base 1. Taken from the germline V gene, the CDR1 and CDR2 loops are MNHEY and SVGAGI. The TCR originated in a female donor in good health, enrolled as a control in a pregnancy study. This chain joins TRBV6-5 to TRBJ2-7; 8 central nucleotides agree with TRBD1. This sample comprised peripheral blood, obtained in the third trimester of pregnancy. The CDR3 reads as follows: CASSSLTGGSYEQYF. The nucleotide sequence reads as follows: TGTGCCAGCAGTTCGTTAACAGGGGGCTCCTACGAGCAGTACTTC.